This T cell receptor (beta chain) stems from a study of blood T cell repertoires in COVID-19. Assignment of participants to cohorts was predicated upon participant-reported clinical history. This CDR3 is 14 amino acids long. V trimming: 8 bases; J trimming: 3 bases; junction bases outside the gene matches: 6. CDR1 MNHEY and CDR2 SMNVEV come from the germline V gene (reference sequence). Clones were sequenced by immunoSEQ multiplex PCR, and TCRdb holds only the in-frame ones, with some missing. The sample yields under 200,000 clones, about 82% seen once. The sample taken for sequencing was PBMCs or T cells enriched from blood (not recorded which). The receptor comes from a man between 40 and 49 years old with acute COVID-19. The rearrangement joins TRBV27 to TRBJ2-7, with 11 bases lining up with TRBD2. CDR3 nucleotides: TGTGCCAGCCGCCGGACTAGCGGGTTCTACGAGCAGTACTTC. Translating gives CASRRTSGFYEQYF.